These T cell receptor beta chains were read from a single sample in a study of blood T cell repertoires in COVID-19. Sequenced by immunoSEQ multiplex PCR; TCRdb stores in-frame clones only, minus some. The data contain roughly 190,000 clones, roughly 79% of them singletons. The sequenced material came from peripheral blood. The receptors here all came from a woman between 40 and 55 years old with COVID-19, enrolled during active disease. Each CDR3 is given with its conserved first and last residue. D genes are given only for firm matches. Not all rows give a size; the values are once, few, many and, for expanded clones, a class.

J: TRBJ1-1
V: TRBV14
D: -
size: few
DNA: TGTGCCAGCAGCCAAGATGGGCCGGGGGACACTGAAGCTTTCTTT
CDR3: CASSQDGPGDTEAFF

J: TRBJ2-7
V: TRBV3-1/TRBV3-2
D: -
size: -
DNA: TGTGCCAGCAGCCGCCTGGACAGTAACTACGAGCAGTACTTC
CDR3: CASSRLDSNYEQYF

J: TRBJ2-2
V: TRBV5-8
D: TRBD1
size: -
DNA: TGTGCCAGCAGAACAGGGGTCGGCACCGGGGAGCTGTTTTTT
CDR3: CASRTGVGTGELFF

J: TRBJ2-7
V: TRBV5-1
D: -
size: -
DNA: TGCGCCAGCAGCTTGGGGGCTAGGGGGGAGCAGTACTTC
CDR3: CASSLGARGEQYF

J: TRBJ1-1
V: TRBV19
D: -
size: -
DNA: TGTGCCAGTAGCAACCAAGGGGCAGAAGCTTTCTTT
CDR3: CASSNQGAEAFF

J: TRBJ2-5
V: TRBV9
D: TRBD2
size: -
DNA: TGTGCCAGCAGCGTGGGACTAGAGTACCAAGAGACCCAGTACTTC
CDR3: CASSVGLEYQETQYF

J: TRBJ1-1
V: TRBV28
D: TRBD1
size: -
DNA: TGTGCCAGCAGACCCCATACAGGGGAGCTCACTGAAGCTTTCTTT
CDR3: CASRPHTGELTEAFF

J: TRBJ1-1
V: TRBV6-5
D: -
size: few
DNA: TGTGCCACTTTGGACAGACCTAACACTGAAGCTTTCTTT
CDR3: CATLDRPNTEAFF

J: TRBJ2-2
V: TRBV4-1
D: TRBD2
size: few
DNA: TGCGCCAGCAGCCGGGCTAGCGGGAGTAACGGGGAGCTGTTTTTT
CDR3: CASSRASGSNGELFF

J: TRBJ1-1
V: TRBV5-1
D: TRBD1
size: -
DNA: TGCGCCAGCAGCCGCCTCCTAGGGACAGGGAACACTGAAGCTTTCTTT
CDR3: CASSRLLGTGNTEAFF

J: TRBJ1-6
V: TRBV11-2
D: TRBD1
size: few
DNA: TGTGCCAGCAGCTTAGGGACAGGGCTCAATTCACCCCTCCACTTT
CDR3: CASSLGTGLNSPLHF